This entry lists 8 T cell receptor beta chains sequenced from one sample in a study of CD8+ T cells in alopecia areata. Treatment noted: oral pan-JAK inhibitor, 5-10 mg twice daily. Collection of lesional scalp punch biopsies and peripheral blood was performed in alopecia areata patients. After isolation, RNA underwent reverse transcription to generate cDNA as the sequencing template. Clones were read by immunoSEQ multiplex PCR, and TCRdb kept only the in-frame ones, dropping some. The sample lists some 3,500 clones, approximately 70% occurring once. The sequencing used skin, collected at week 24, from a patient treated with tofacitinib. Receptors originate from a human donor with alopecia areata.

This chain connects TRBV13 to TRBJ1-2, with D perhaps TRBD1 (5 bases). There are 18 residues in the CDR3. V lost 1 base and J 1 base, leaving 19 bases between the germline ends. The V gene's germline CDR1 is PRHDT and CDR2 FYEKMQ (reference sequence). The CDR3 DNA sequence: TGTGCCAGCAGCTTAGTGGCTAGAGGCAGGGAATATAACTATGGCTACACCTTC. This translates into CASSLVARGREYNYGYTF. The full variable domain, its missing parts supplied by reference TRBV13 and TRBJ1-2, is AAGVIQSPRHLIKEKRETATLKCYPIPRHDTVYWYQQGPGQDPQFLISFYEKMQSDKGSIPDRFSAQQFSDYHSELNMSSLELGDSALYFCASSLVARGREYNYGYTFGSGTRLTVV.

This chain joins TRBV27 and TRBJ1-1; tentative D call: TRBD1 (6 bases). Between the trimmed V and J ends, which lost 5 bases and 3 bases, there was a span of 19 bases. CDR1 is MNHEY, CDR2 SMNVEV, per germline (reference sequence). The CDR3 totals 16 residues. This chain's CDR3 is CASSPLQGPGHTEAFF. Written as DNA, the CDR3 is TGTGCCAGCAGTCCGCTACAGGGCCCGGGGCACACTGAAGCTTTCTTT.

The chain joins TRBV18 to TRBJ2-3; D unresolved. In germline, CDR1 is KGHSH, CDR2 LQKENI. V was shortened by 1 base and J by 2 bases, with 13 bases between the two germline ends. There are 16 residues in the CDR3. The CDR3 coding sequence is TGTGCCAGCTCACCACTAGAACAGCTTCTCACAGATACGCAGTATTTT. Protein: CASSPLEQLLTDTQYF.

The chain employs TRBV2 and TRBJ1-6; no definite D call. Germline V gene lookup returns CDR1 SNHLY and CDR2 FYNNEI. V lost 4 bases, J lost 7 bases, and 11 bases lay in between. The CDR3 runs 14 residues. CDR3 nucleotide sequence: TGTGCCAGCAGTGGGATCAGTTCAAATTCACCCCTCCACTTT. It yields the protein CASSGISSNSPLHF.

This chain connects TRBV7-2 to TRBJ1-6; TRBD1 is a possible D gene (5 bases). Germline loops: CDR1 SGHTA, CDR2 FQGNSA. Trimming cost V 2 bases and J 10 bases, with 12 bases left between them. The CDR3 loop spans 14 amino acids. The CDR3 DNA follows: TGTGCCAGCAGCTTACCTGGGCCAGGGTCACCCCTCCACTTT. It yields the protein CASSLPGPGSPLHF.

The chain combines TRBV27 with TRBJ1-6; D is uncertain. Looked up from germline, CDR1 is MNHEY and CDR2 is SMNVEV (reference sequence). The CDR3 runs to 12 residues. V lost 3 bases and J 7 bases, leaving 4 bases between the germline ends. The CDR3: CASSFINSPLHF. In nucleotides, the CDR3 is TGTGCCAGCAGTTTCATAAATTCACCCCTCCACTTT.

V is TRBV28 and J is TRBJ2-7; unclear D gene. CDR1 and CDR2 (germline): MDHEN, SYDVKM. V shed 5 bases and J shed 2 bases, with 7 bases lying between them. The CDR3 is 12 residues long. The CDR3 loop is CASSRVPYEQYF. DNA for the CDR3: TGTGCCAGCAGTCGGGTGCCCTACGAGCAGTACTTC.

The V and J genes are TRBV27 and TRBJ2-2; TRBD2 agrees at 10 bases. The trim removed 3 bases at V and 5 bases at J, leaving 6 bases unmatched. There are 16 residues in the CDR3. Germline CDR1 MNHEY, CDR2 SMNVEV (reference sequence). The CDR3 spells CASSLTSGFVTGELFF. CDR3 bases: TGTGCCAGCAGTTTGACTAGCGGGTTCGTTACCGGGGAGCTGTTTTTT.